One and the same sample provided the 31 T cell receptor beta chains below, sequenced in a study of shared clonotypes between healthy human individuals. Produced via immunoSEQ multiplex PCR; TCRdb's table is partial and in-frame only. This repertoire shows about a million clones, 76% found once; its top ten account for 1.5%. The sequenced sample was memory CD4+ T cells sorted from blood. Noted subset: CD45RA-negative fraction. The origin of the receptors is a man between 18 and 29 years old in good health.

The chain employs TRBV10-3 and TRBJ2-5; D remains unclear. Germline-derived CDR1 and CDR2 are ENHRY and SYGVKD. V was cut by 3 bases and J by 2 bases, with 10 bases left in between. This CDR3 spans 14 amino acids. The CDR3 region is CAISDPRRQETQYF. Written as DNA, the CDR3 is TGTGCCATCAGTGACCCCCGCAGGCAAGAGACCCAGTACTTC.

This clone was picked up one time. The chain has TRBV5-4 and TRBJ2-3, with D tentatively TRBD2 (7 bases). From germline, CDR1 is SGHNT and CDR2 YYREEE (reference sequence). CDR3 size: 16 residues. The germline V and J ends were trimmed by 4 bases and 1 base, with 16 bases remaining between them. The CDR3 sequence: CASSRQGGGGTDTQYF. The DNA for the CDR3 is TGTGCCAGCAGCCGGCAGGGAGGGGGGGGCACAGATACGCAGTATTTT.

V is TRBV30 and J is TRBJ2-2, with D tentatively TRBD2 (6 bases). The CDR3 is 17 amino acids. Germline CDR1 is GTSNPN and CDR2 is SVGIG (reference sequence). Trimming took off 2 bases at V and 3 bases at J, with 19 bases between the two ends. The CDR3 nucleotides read TGTGCCTGGAGTCTCCCTGGAAGGGGCGGGGACACCGGGGAGCTGTTTTTT. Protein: CAWSLPGRGGDTGELFF.

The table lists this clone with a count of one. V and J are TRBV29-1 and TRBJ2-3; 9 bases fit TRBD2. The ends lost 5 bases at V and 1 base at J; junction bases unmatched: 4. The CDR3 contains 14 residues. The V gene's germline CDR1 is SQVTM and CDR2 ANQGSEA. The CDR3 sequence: CSVTIAGGTDTQYF. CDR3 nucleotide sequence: TGCAGCGTTACCATAGCGGGGGGCACAGATACGCAGTATTTT.

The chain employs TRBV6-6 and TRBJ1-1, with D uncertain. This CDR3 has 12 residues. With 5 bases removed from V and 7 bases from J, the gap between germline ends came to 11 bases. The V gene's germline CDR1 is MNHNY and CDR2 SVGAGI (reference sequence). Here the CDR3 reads CASSPPESEAFF. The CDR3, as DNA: TGTGCCAGCAGTCCTCCTGAAAGTGAAGCTTTCTTT.

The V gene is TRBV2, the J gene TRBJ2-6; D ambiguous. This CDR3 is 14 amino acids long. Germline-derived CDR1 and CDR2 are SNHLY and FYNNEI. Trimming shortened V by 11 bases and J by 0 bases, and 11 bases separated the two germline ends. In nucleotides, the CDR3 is TGTGCCCAAGGGTATTTCTCTGGGGCCAACGTCCTGACTTTC. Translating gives CAQGYFSGANVLTF.

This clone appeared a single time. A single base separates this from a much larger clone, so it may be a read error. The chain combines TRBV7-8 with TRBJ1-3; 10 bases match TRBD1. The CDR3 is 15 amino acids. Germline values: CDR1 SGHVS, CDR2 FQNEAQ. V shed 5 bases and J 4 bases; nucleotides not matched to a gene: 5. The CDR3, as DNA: TGTGCCAGCAGCCCGGGACAGGGGTACGGAAACACCATATATTTT. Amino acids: CASSPGQGYGNTIYF.

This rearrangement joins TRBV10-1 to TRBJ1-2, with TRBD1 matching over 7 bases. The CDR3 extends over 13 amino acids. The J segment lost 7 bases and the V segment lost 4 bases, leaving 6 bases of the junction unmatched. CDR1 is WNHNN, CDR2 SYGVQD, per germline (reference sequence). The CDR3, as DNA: TGCGCCAGCAGTGCCGACAGGGAGGTTGGCTACACCTTC. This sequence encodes CASSADREVGYTF.

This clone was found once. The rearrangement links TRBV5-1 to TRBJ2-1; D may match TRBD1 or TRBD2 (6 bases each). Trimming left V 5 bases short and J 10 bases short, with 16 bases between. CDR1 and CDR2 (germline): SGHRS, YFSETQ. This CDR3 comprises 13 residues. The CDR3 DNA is TGCGCCAGCAGGGCTAGCGCCCAGGGGGAGCAGTTCTTC. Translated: CASRASAQGEQFF.

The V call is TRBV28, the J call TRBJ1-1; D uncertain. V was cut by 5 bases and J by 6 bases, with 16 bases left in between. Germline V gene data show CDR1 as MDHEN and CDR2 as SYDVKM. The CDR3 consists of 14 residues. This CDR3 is CASSPYPEWAEAFF. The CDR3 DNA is TGTGCCAGCAGTCCCTACCCGGAGTGGGCTGAAGCTTTCTTT.

CDR3 coding DNA: TGTGCCAGCAGCCCTGACAGGGTGGAGACCCAGTACTTC. This translates into CASSPDRVETQYF. The V gene is TRBV7-9, the J gene TRBJ2-5; 7 bases align to TRBD1. J lost 5 bases, V lost 5 bases, and 5 bases had no gene match. The CDR3 covers 13 residues. Germline V gene data show CDR1 as SEHNR and CDR2 as FQNEAQ (reference sequence).

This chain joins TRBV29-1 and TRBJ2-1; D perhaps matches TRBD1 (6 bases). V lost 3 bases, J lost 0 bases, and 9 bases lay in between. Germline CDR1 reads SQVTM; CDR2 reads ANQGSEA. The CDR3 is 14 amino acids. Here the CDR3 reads CSVEGQDSYNEQFF. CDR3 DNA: TGCAGCGTTGAGGGACAAGACTCCTACAATGAGCAGTTCTTC.

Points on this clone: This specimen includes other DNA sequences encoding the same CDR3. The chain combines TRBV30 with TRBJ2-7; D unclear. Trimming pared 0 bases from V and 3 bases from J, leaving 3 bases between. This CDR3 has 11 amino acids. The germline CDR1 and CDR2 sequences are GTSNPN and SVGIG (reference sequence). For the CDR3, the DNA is TGTGCCTGGAGTGTAAGCTACGAGCAGTACTTC. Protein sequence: CAWSVSYEQYF.

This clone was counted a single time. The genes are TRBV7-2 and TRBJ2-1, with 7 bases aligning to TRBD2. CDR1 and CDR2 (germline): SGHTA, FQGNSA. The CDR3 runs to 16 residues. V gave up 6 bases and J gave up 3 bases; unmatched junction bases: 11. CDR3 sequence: CASRREGGSIYNEQFF. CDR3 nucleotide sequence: TGTGCCAGCAGAAGAGAAGGCGGGAGTATCTACAATGAGCAGTTCTTC.

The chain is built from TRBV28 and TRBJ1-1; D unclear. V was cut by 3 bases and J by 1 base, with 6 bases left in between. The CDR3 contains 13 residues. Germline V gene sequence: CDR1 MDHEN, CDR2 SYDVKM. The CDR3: CASSFRENTEAFF. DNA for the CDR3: TGTGCCAGCAGTTTTAGGGAGAACACTGAAGCTTTCTTT.

The CDR3 coding sequence is TGCGCCAGCAGCTTGGATGTCGGGAGCTCCTATAATTCACCCCTCCACTTT. It encodes CASSLDVGSSYNSPLHF. The chain employs TRBV5-1 and TRBJ1-6; D gene unclear. This CDR3 region has 17 residues. The V end was cut by 0 bases, the J end by 0 bases, with 10 bases between. CDR1 SGHRS and CDR2 YFSETQ come from the germline V gene.

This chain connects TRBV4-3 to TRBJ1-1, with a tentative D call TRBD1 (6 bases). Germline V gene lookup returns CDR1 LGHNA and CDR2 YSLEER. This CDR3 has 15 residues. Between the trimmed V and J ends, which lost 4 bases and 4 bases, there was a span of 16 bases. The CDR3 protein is CASSLSQGRGTEAFF. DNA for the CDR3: TGCGCCAGCAGCCTAAGCCAGGGGAGGGGCACTGAAGCTTTCTTT.

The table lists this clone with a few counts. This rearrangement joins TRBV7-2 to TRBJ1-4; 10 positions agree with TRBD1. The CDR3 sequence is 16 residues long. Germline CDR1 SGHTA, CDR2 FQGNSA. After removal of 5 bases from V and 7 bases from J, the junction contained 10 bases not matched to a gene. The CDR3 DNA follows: TGTGCCAGCAGCCCCCGGGGGACAGGGGTCGGTGAAAAACTGTTTTTT. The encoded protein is CASSPRGTGVGEKLFF.

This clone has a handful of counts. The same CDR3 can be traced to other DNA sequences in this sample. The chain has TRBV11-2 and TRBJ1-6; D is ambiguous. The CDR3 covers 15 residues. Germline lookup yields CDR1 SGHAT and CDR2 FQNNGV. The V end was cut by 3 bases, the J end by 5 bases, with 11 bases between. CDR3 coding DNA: TGTGCCAGCAGCTTTTCTTCGGGAAATAATTCACCCCTCCACTTT. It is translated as CASSFSSGNNSPLHF.

CDR3 nucleotide sequence: TGTGCCAGCAGCGCGAACAGGGGCGGCACTGAAGCTTTCTTT. It yields the protein CASSANRGGTEAFF. V is TRBV9 and J is TRBJ1-1, with 7 bases that match TRBD1. This CDR3 contains 14 residues. Germline CDR1 SGDLS, CDR2 YYNGEE. V was pared by 3 bases and J by 4 bases, with 6 bases of the junction left unmatched.

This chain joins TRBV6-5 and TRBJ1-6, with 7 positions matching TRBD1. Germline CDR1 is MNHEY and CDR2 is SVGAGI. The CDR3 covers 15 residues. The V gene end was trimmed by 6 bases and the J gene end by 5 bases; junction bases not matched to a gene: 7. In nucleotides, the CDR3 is TGTGCCAGCAGCTCGGGACAGAGGAATAATTCACCCCTCCACTTT. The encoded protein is CASSSGQRNNSPLHF.

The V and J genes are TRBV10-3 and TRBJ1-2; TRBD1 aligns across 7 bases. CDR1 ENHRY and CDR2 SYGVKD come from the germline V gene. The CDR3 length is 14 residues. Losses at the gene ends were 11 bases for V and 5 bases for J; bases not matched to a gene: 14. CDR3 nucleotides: TGTGCCGCCTCTCGTGGGACAGATACTTATGGCTACACCTTC. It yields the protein CAASRGTDTYGYTF.

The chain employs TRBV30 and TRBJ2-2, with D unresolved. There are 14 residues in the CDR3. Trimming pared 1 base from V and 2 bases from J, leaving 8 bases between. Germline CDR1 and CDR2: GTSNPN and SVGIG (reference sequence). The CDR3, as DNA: TGTGCCTGGAGTGGGGCCCTAAACACCGGGGAGCTGTTTTTT. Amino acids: CAWSGALNTGELFF.

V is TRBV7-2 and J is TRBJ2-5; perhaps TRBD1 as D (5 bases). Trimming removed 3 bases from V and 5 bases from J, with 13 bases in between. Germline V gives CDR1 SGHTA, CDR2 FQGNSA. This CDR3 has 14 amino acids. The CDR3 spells CASSFVRVEETQYF. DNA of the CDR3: TGTGCCAGCAGCTTTGTCAGGGTGGAGGAGACCCAGTACTTC.

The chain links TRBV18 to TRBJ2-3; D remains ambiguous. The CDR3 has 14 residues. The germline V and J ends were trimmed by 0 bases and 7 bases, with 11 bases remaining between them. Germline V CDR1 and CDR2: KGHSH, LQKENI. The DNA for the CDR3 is TGTGCCAGCTCACCACCGCTCCCAGACTATACGCAGTATTTT. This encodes CASSPPLPDYTQYF. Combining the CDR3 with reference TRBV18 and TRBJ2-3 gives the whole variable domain NAGVMQNPRHLVRRRGQEARLRCSPMKGHSHVYWYRQLPEEGLKFMVYLQKENIIDESGMPKERFSAEFPKEGPSILRIQQVVRGDSAAYFCASSPPLPDYTQYFGPGTRLTVL.

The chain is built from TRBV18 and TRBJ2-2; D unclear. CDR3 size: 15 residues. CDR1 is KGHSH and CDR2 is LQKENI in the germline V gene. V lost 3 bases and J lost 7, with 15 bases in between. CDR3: CASSPPIGRDGELFF. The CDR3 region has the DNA TGTGCCAGCTCACCCCCTATAGGGCGTGACGGGGAGCTGTTTTTT.

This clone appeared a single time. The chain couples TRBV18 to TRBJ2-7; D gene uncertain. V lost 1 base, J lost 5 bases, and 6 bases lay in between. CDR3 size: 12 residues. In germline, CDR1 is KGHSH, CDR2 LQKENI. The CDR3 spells CASSPRKDEQYF. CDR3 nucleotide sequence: TGTGCCAGCTCACCACGAAAGGACGAGCAGTACTTC.

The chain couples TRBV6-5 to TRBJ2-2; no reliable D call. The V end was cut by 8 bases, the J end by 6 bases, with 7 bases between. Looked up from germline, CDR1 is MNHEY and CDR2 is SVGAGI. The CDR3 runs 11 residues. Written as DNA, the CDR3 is TGTGCCAGCCGCCGAGCCGGGGAGCTGTTTTTT. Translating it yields CASRRAGELFF.

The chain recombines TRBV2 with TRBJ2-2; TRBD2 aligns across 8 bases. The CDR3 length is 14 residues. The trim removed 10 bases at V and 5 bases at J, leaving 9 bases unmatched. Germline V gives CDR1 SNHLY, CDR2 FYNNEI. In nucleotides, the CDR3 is TGTGCCACCATGGCGGGGGGCCGGACCGGGGAGCTGTTTTTT. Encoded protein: CATMAGGRTGELFF.

The CDR3 here is CASSLVGPNSPLHF. CDR3 DNA sequence: TGTGCCAGCAGCTTAGTCGGGCCTAATTCACCCCTCCACTTT. The V and J genes are TRBV7-2 and TRBJ1-6; D ambiguous. This CDR3 comprises 14 residues. Trimming stripped 1 base from V and 6 bases from J, with 7 bases between. CDR1 and CDR2 from the germline V gene are SGHTA and FQGNSA.

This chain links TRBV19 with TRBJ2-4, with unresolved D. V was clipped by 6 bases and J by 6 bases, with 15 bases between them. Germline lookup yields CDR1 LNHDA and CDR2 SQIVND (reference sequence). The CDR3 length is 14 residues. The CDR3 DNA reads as TGTGCCAGTAGGGGTAGGACGTTGGGAAACATTCAGTACTTC. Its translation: CASRGRTLGNIQYF.